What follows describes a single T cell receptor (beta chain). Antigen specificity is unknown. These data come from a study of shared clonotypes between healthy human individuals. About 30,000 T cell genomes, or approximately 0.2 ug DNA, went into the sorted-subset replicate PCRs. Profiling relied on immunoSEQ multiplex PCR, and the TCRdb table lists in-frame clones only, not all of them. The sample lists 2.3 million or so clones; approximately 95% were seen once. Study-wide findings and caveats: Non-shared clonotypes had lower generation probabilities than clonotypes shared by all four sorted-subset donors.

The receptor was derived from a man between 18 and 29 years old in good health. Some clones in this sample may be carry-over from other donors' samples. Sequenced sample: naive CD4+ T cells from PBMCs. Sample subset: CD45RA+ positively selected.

The chain's CDR3 is CASSLNPGEKLFF. The CDR3 DNA reads as TGTGCCAGCAGCTTGAACCCCGGGGAAAAACTGTTTTTT. The chain links TRBV7-9 to TRBJ1-4; D is unclear. The V gene lost 3 bases and the J gene lost 8 bases, with 10 bases spanning the gap. Germline V gives CDR1 SEHNR, CDR2 FQNEAQ (reference sequence). This CDR3 is built from 13 residues.